The 31 T cell receptor beta chains listed next were all sequenced from one sample in a study of T-cell reconstitution after alpha-beta-depleted transplantation in children. Preparation of the TCRbeta library used unique molecular identifiers. TCRdb re-analysed the PCR reads in MiXCR, keeping a single row per CDR3 protein. This sample has some 550,000 distinct CDR3 sequences; about 21% occur once, and the top ten carry 11% to 15%. This sample comprised PBMCs, mostly from graft donor cells, obtained 360 days after TCRalphabeta/CD19-depleted stem cell transplant. The source is a boy in the first two years of life who had a stem cell transplant for acute myeloid leukemia, so the T cells may come from the graft donor.

The chain employs TRBV5-8 and TRBJ2-7, with D possibly being TRBD1 (5 bases). Trimming removed 1 base from V and 6 bases from J, with 11 bases in between. The CDR3 loop spans 13 amino acids. The germline V gene has CDR1 SGHTS and CDR2 YDEGEE. CDR3 sequence (DNA): TGTGCCAGCAGCTTGAGACACAGGAGCGAGCAGTACTTC. Its protein product is CASSLRHRSEQYF.

This clonotype came up many times. The rearrangement joins TRBV24-1 to TRBJ2-3, with D maybe TRBD1 (5 bases). Germline V gene sequence: CDR1 KGHDR, CDR2 SFDVKD. V lost 4 bases and J lost 2, with 12 bases in between. The length of the CDR3 is 15 residues. CDR3 loop: CATSEGRVSTDTQYF. CDR3 bases: TGTGCCACCAGTGAGGGCAGGGTTTCCACAGATACGCAGTATTTT.

Ten or more counts support this clonotype. This rearrangement joins TRBV28 to TRBJ2-7; 10 nucleotides agree with TRBD2. The germline gives CDR1 MDHEN, CDR2 SYDVKM. This CDR3 comprises 15 residues. The junction had 5 bases not matched to a gene; V was cut back by 6 bases and J by 0 bases. This CDR3 is CASRNRLAGSYEQYV. CDR3 in DNA: TGTGCCAGCAGAAATAGACTAGCGGGCTCCTACGAGCAGTACGTC.

The CDR3 DNA is TGTGCCATCAGTGAGTCTGCTGGGACCCAGTACTTC. This translates into CAISESAGTQYF. This chain connects TRBV10-3 to TRBJ2-5; unclear D gene. This CDR3 spans 12 amino acids. Trimming pared 0 bases from V and 7 bases from J, leaving 6 bases between. Germline assignment: CDR1 ENHRY and CDR2 SYGVKD.

There are many counts of this clonotype. The chain carries TRBV12-3 or TRBV12-4 and TRBJ1-5; D is undetermined. The V gene lost 5 bases and the J gene lost 6 bases, with 14 bases spanning the gap. This CDR3 region has 14 residues. Here the CDR3 DNA reads TGTGCCAGCAGTGGACGGAGTGAAGGTCAGCCCCAGCATTTT. This sequence encodes CASSGRSEGQPQHF.

In its sample, this clonotype was seen a few times. J is TRBJ1-1 and V is TRBV12-3 or TRBV12-4, with a possible D match to TRBD1 (6 bases). V shed 6 bases and J shed 3 bases, with 17 bases lying between them. The CDR3 totals 15 residues. CDR3 in DNA: TGTGCCAGCAGCCCATTCCAGGGGCCGGACACTGAAGCTTTCTTT. Translated: CASSPFQGPDTEAFF.

This rearrangement joins TRBV7-2 to TRBJ2-7; D may correspond to TRBD1 or TRBD2 (6 bases each). CDR1 and CDR2 (germline): SGHTA, FQGNSA. The CDR3 has 16 amino acids. Trimming took off 2 bases at V and 3 bases at J, with 17 bases between the two ends. The CDR3 DNA reads TGTGCCAGCAGCTTAAAGGGGAATGAGGGGGGCTACGAGCAGTACTTC. The encoded protein is CASSLKGNEGGYEQYF.

This clonotype came up many times. This chain connects TRBV12-3 or TRBV12-4 to TRBJ2-5; D is possibly TRBD2 (5 bases). The V and J ends lost 5 bases and 5 bases respectively, with 6 bases between them. The CDR3 covers 11 residues. CDR3 nucleotides: TGTGCCAGCAGTCCGGGGGAGACCCAGTACTTC. It specifies CASSPGETQYF.

The chain carries TRBV20-1 and TRBJ2-1; D remains unclear. The CDR3 totals 13 residues. Deletions cut 1 base from V and 7 bases from J, with 11 bases between. Germline V lookup: CDR1 DFQATT, CDR2 SNEGSKA (reference sequence). CDR3 sequence (DNA): TGCAGTGCTAGAGTTAGGTTTCCGAATGAGCAGTTCTTC. Translated, it gives CSARVRFPNEQFF.

The V gene is TRBV5-1, the J gene TRBJ1-4; 8 bases map to TRBD1. After removal of 0 bases from V and 5 bases from J, the junction contained 3 bases not matched to a gene. The length of the CDR3 is 15 residues. Germline assignment: CDR1 SGHRS and CDR2 YFSETQ. This CDR3 is CASSLGTGRNEKLFF. Here the CDR3 DNA reads TGCGCCAGCAGCTTGGGGACAGGGCGAAATGAAAAACTGTTTTTT.

This clonotype has at least ten counts. V and J are TRBV20-1 and TRBJ1-1, with 7 bases lining up with TRBD1. The V segment lost 4 bases and the J segment 7 bases; nucleotides outside the gene matches: 3. Germline V CDR1 and CDR2: DFQATT, SNEGSKA (reference sequence). The CDR3 sequence is 11 residues long. DNA for the CDR3: TGCAGTGCTAAAGGGGGCGTTGAAGCTTTCTTT. It translates to CSAKGGVEAFF.

There are many counts of this clonotype. The chain links TRBV6-5 to TRBJ2-2; D not resolved. Germline-derived CDR1 and CDR2 are MNHEY and SVGAGI. Trimming pared 4 bases from V and 7 bases from J, leaving 7 bases between. The CDR3 spans 12 residues. The CDR3 region is CASSLSFGELFF. CDR3 DNA sequence: TGTGCCAGCAGTTTGTCGTTCGGGGAGCTGTTTTTT.

This clonotype showed up many times. The CDR3 DNA reads as TGCAGTGCTAGGGAAGACAGGGGGCGGACCCCCCGGGAGACCCAGTACTTC. As protein: CSAREDRGRTPRETQYF. This sequence joins TRBV20-1 and TRBJ2-5; 10 nucleotides align to TRBD1. J gave up 5 bases and V 3 bases, and 15 bases lay outside the gene matches. Germline values: CDR1 DFQATT, CDR2 SNEGSKA (reference sequence). The CDR3 extends over 17 amino acids.

In its sample, this clonotype was seen many times. The chain carries TRBV18 and TRBJ2-6; D unresolved. The CDR3 contains 16 residues. Germline V gene sequence: CDR1 KGHSH, CDR2 LQKENI. Trimming removed 3 bases from V and 2 bases from J, with 11 bases in between. The CDR3 sequence: CASSPQAPPGANVLTF. DNA for the CDR3: TGTGCCAGCTCACCGCAGGCCCCTCCTGGGGCCAACGTCCTGACTTTC.

The chain links TRBV5-1 to TRBJ2-2; TRBD2 aligns across 8 bases. After removal of 0 bases from V and 6 bases from J, the junction contained 7 bases not matched to a gene. The CDR3 is 16 amino acids. Germline loops: CDR1 SGHRS, CDR2 YFSETQ. The DNA for the CDR3 is TGCGCCAGCAGCTTGGCCATGGCTAGCGGGTCCGGGGAGCTGTTTTTT. Encoded protein: CASSLAMASGSGELFF.

This clonotype was counted only a few times. This chain's CDR3 is CASSLPAGGEQYF. CDR3 nucleotides: TGTGCCAGCAGCTTGCCAGCGGGCGGCGAGCAGTACTTC. This chain joins TRBV7-2 and TRBJ2-7; a weak D match, TRBD2 (6 bases). This CDR3 has 13 amino acids. The V end lost 3 bases, the J end lost 6 bases, and 12 bases lay between the germline ends. Germline V gene data show CDR1 as SGHTA and CDR2 as FQGNSA.

The CDR3 loop is CSARAGAGISQPQHF. CDR3 nucleotides: TGCAGTGCTAGAGCGGGGGCGGGAATAAGCCAGCCCCAGCATTTT. The gene calls are TRBV20-1 and TRBJ1-5; tentative D call: TRBD1 (6 bases). The germline V gene has CDR1 DFQATT and CDR2 SNEGSKA (reference sequence). V was pared by 1 base and J by 7 bases, with 17 bases between. This CDR3 has 15 amino acids.

This clonotype occurred many times. The V and J genes are TRBV7-2 and TRBJ2-5; perhaps TRBD2 as D (6 bases). The CDR3 covers 13 residues. CDR1 is SGHTA, CDR2 FQGNSA, per germline. V was trimmed by 4 bases and J by 7 bases, leaving 13 bases between them. The CDR3 spells CASSSRLGGTQYF. Here the CDR3 DNA reads TGTGCCAGCAGCTCCCGACTAGGCGGGACCCAGTACTTC.

The chain is built from TRBV5-5 and TRBJ2-3; TRBD2 matches 8 bases. Germline CDR1 is SGHKS and CDR2 is YYEKEE (reference sequence). J lost 0 bases, V lost 1 base, and 4 bases had no gene match. The CDR3 covers 16 residues. CDR3 sequence: CASSLPRGGSTDTQYF. In nucleotides, the CDR3 is TGTGCCAGCAGCTTGCCTCGGGGGGGAAGCACAGATACGCAGTATTTT.

This clonotype was seen only a few times. This chain uses TRBV20-1 with TRBJ1-5; D gene ambiguous. The ends were cut back, 0 bases at V and 0 bases at J, with 12 bases in the middle. The germline V gene encodes CDR1 DFQATT and CDR2 SNEGSKA (reference sequence). CDR3 length: 16 amino acids. The chain's CDR3 is CSARDEGGLSNQPQHF. The CDR3 region has the DNA TGCAGTGCTAGAGATGAGGGCGGGCTTAGCAATCAGCCCCAGCATTTT.

The genes are TRBV11-1 and TRBJ2-1, with 8 positions matching TRBD2. CDR3 length: 15 residues. J lost 8 bases, V lost 1 base, and 7 bases had no gene match. Germline CDR1 is SGHAT and CDR2 is FQDESV (reference sequence). CDR3 sequence (DNA): TGTGCCAGCAGCTTAGATTCGGGGGGGCCTCATGAGCAGTTCTTC. It translates to CASSLDSGGPHEQFF.

The chain links TRBV12-3 or TRBV12-4 to TRBJ2-3; 7 nucleotides agree with TRBD2. V was pared by 4 bases and J by 2 bases, with 6 bases of the junction left unmatched. The CDR3 length is 15 residues. In DNA, the CDR3 is TGTGCCAGCAGTTCCCCCGGACTAGACACAGATACGCAGTATTTT. It yields the protein CASSSPGLDTDTQYF.

This clonotype was detected only a few times. The V call is TRBV3-1, the J call TRBJ1-6; D remains ambiguous. V was pared by 0 bases and J by 7 bases, with 10 bases between. Germline V gene lookup returns CDR1 LGHDT and CDR2 YNNKEL (reference sequence). CDR3 length: 15 amino acids. The CDR3 bases are TGTGCCAGCAGCCAAGAGGGCCCCCCCAATTCACCCCTCCACTTT. Amino acid sequence: CASSQEGPPNSPLHF. The whole variable domain, remainder taken from reference TRBV3-1 and TRBJ1-6, is DTAVSQTPKYLVTQMGNDKSIKCEQNLGHDTMYWYKQDSKKFLKIMFSYNNKELIINETVPNRFSPKSPDKAHLNLHINSLELGDSAVYFCASSQEGPPNSPLHFGNGTRLTVT.

This clonotype was detected many times. This chain links TRBV20-1 with TRBJ2-7; 7 bases line up with TRBD1. V lost 6 bases, J lost 1 base, and 9 bases stayed unmatched. The V gene's germline CDR1 is DFQATT and CDR2 SNEGSKA (reference sequence). This CDR3 comprises 14 residues. The CDR3, as DNA: TGCAGTGCCCTCCGACAGGGAGTATCCTACGAGCAGTACGTC. Amino acids: CSALRQGVSYEQYV.

The chain links TRBV20-1 to TRBJ2-5, with D possibly being TRBD1 (5 bases). The CDR3 extends over 13 amino acids. The germline gives CDR1 DFQATT, CDR2 SNEGSKA (reference sequence). Trimming pared 3 bases from V and 4 bases from J, leaving 12 bases between. This chain's CDR3 is CSARSQGRETQYF. The CDR3 DNA reads TGCAGTGCTAGGTCTCAGGGAAGAGAGACCCAGTACTTC.

The chain combines TRBV4-1 with TRBJ2-5; D is possibly TRBD2 (6 bases). Germline CDR1 reads MGHRA; CDR2 reads YSYEKL. The CDR3 length is 16 residues. Trimming pared 5 bases from V and 1 base from J, leaving 17 bases between. In DNA, the CDR3 is TGCGCCAGCAGCAAGATTCGGGACTCCTTCCAAGAGACCCAGTACTTC. Its protein is CASSKIRDSFQETQYF.

This clonotype was detected many times. V gene TRBV29-1 combines with J gene TRBJ2-3; D call uncertain. Trimming took 4 bases from V and 1 from J, leaving 12 bases between them. Germline-derived CDR1 and CDR2 are SQVTM and ANQGSEA. The CDR3 contains 14 residues. The CDR3 region is CSVAPGLGTDTQYF. For the CDR3, the DNA is TGCAGCGTTGCTCCGGGCCTCGGCACAGATACGCAGTATTTT.

The rearrangement uses TRBV6-5 and TRBJ2-3; 7 positions agree with TRBD2. There are 15 residues in the CDR3. CDR1 is MNHEY and CDR2 is SVGAGI in the germline V gene. Trimming removed 2 bases from V and 4 bases from J; junction bases left unmatched: 6. The CDR3 here is CASSYGRGRADTQYF. As DNA, the CDR3 is TGTGCCAGCAGTTACGGGCGGGGGAGGGCAGATACGCAGTATTTT.

V and J are TRBV29-1 and TRBJ2-3, with 8 bases identical to TRBD2. In germline, CDR1 is SQVTM, CDR2 ANQGSEA. CDR3 length: 16 residues. V trimming: 6 bases; J trimming: 3 bases; junction bases outside the gene matches: 14. The CDR3 nucleotides are TGCAGCGTCTGCTACGCCTCGGGGGGGCCAACAGATACGCAGTATTTT. It translates to CSVCYASGGPTDTQYF.

This clonotype has at least ten counts. The V gene is TRBV29-1, the J gene TRBJ2-1, with D perhaps TRBD2 (7 bases). The germline V gene encodes CDR1 SQVTM and CDR2 ANQGSEA. This CDR3 contains 13 residues. Trimming removed 4 bases from V and 7 bases from J, with 14 bases in between. CDR3 in DNA: TGCAGCGTTGGTGGGGGGGCAATTAATGAGCAGTTCTTC. This sequence encodes CSVGGGAINEQFF.

This clonotype showed up many times. This chain uses TRBV29-1 with TRBJ2-3; D gene unclear. V dropped 1 base and J dropped 7 bases, with 3 bases sitting between them. This CDR3 is 10 amino acids long. Germline-derived CDR1 and CDR2 are SQVTM and ANQGSEA. CDR3 DNA: TGCAGCGTTGAAGGATATACGCAGTATTTT. Translation: CSVEGYTQYF.